This TCR beta chain is from a study of T cells after yellow fever vaccination. Study-level background: For low cell numbers, libraries were made with SMART-Seq v4 Ultra Low Input.

After removal of 0 bases from V and 5 bases from J, the junction contained 2 bases not matched to a gene. The CDR3 runs to 15 residues. CDR1 is SQVTM, CDR2 ANQGSEA, per germline. Regarding this clonotype: Its antigen is unidentified.

Template-switching 5'RACE yielded the TCR cDNA; a universal primer site and UMIs were added in the process. From the 5' RACE reads, TCRdb called clonotypes with MiXCR, one entry per CDR3 protein. The sample has 150,000 to 200,000 distinct CDR3 sequences; approximately 10% are singletons. Regarding the study as a whole: Reappearance after the booster was seen for most primary-vaccination clones, at approximately 97% CD4 and about 90% CD8.

The chain links TRBV29-1 to TRBJ2-1; 12 nucleotides align to TRBD1. This specimen was CD8+ T cells sorted from PBMCs, taken 45 days after the yellow fever booster vaccination. This clonotype was obtained from a man between 18 and 29 years old who received the YFV17D yellow fever vaccine. The CDR3 reads CSVEEGDRGHNEQFF. The CDR3 nucleotides are TGCAGCGTTGAAGAGGGGGACAGGGGGCACAATGAGCAGTTCTTC.